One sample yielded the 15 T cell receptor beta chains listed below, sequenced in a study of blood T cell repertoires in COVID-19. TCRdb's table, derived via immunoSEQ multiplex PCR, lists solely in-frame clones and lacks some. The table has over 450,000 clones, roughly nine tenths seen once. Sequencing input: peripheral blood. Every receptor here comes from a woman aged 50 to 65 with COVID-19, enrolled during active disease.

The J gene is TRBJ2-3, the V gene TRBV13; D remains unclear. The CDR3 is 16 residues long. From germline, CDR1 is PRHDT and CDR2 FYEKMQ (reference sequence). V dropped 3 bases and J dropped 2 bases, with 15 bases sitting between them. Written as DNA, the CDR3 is TGTGCCAGCAGCTTTAACCCCGGCGGATACACAGATACGCAGTATTTT. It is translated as CASSFNPGGYTDTQYF.

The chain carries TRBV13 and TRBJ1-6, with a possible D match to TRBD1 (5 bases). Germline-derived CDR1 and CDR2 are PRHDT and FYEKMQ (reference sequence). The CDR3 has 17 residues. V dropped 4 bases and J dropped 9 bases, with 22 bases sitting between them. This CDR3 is CASSSPGTNLGLSPLHF. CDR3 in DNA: TGTGCCAGCAGCTCTCCCGGGACCAATTTGGGACTTTCACCCCTCCACTTT.

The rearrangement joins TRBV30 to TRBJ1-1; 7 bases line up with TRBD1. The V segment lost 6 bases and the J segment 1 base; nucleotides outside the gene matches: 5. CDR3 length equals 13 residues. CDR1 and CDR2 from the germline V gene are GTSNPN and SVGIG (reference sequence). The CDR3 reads CACSKGANTEAFF. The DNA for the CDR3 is TGTGCCTGTTCGAAGGGGGCGAACACTGAAGCTTTCTTT. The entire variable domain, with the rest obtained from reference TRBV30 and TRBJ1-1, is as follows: SQTIHQWPATLVQPVGSPLSLECTVEGTSNPNLYWYRQAAGRGLQLLFYSVGIGQISSEVPQNLSASRPQDRQFILSSKKLLLSDSGFYLCACSKGANTEAFFGQGTRLTVV.

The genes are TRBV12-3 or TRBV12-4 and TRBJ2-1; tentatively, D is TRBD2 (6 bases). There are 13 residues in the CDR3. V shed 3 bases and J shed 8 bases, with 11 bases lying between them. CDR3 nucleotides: TGTGCCAGCAGTTTCGGAGGAGGGGATGAGCAGTTCTTC. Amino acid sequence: CASSFGGGDEQFF.

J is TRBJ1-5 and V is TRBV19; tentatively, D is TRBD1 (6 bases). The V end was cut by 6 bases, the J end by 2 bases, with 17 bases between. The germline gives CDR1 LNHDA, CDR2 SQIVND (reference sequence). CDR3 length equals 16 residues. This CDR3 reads CASSSSRGQGNQPQHF. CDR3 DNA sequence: TGTGCCAGTAGCTCCTCCAGGGGTCAGGGCAATCAGCCCCAGCATTTT.

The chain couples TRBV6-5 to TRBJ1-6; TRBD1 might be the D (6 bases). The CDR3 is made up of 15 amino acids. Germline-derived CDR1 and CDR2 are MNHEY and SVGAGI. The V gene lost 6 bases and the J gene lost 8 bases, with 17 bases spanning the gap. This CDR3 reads CASSRIQGRDSPLHF. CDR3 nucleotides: TGTGCCAGCAGCCGGATTCAGGGGAGGGATTCACCCCTCCACTTT.

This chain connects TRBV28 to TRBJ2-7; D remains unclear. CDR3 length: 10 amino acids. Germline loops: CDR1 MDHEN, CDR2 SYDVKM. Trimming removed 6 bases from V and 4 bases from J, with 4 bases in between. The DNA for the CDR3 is TGTGCCAGCAGGTCATACGAGCAGTACTTC. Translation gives CASRSYEQYF.

CDR3 sequence: CASNRALGSEQYF. The CDR3 region has the DNA TGTGCCAGTAACAGGGCCCTAGGGAGCGAGCAGTACTTC. The chain couples TRBV19 to TRBJ2-7; possibly TRBD1 for D (6 bases). The germline V gene encodes CDR1 LNHDA and CDR2 SQIVND (reference sequence). Trimming pared 7 bases from V and 6 bases from J, leaving 16 bases between. The CDR3 is 13 amino acids.

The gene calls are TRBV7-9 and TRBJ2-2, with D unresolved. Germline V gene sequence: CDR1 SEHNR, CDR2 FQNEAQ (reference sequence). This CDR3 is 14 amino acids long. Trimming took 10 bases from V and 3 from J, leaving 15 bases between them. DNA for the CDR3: TGTGCCATCCTAAGTTCTGCCGACACCGGGGAGCTGTTTTTT. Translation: CAILSSADTGELFF.

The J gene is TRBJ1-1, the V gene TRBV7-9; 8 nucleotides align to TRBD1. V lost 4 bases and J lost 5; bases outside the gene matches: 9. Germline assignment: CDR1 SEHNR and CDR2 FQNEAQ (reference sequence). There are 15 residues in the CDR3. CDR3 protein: CASSSFGQGKTEAFF. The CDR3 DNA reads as TGTGCCAGCAGCTCATTTGGACAGGGAAAGACTGAAGCTTTCTTT.

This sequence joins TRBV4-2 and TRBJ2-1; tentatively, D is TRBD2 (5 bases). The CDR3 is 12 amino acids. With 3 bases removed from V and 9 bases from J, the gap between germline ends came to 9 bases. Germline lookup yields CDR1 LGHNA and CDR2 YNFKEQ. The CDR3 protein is CASSHARGEQFF. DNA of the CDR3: TGTGCCAGCAGCCATGCTCGGGGTGAGCAGTTCTTC.

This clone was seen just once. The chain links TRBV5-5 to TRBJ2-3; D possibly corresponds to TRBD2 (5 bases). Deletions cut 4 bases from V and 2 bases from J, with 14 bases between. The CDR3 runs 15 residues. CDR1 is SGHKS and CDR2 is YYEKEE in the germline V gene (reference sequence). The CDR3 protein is CASSPPEDSTDTQYF. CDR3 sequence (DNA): TGTGCCAGCAGCCCCCCGGAGGACTCCACAGATACGCAGTATTTT.

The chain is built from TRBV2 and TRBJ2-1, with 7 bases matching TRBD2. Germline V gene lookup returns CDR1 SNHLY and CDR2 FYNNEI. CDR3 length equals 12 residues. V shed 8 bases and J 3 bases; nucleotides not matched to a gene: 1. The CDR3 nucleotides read TGTGCCAGCGGGGGGGACTACAATGAGCAGTTCTTC. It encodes CASGGDYNEQFF.

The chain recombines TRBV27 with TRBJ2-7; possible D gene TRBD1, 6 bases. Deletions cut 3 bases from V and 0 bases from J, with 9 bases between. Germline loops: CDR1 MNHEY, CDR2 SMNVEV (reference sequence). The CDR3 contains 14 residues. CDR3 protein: CASSFGTSSYEQYF. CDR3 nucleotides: TGTGCCAGCAGTTTTGGGACAAGCTCCTACGAGCAGTACTTC.

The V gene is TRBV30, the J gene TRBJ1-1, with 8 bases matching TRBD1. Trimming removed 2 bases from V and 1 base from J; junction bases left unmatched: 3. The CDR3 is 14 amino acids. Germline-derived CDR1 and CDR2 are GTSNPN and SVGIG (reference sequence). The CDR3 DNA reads TGTGCCTGGAGTCTAGACAGGGGGAACACTGAAGCTTTCTTT. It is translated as CAWSLDRGNTEAFF.